These T cell receptor beta chains were read from a single sample in a study of a mutant IDH1 vaccine in newly diagnosed glioma. The method was immunoSEQ multiplex PCR; TCRdb's version includes in-frame clones alone and lacks a portion of them. The data contain approximately 33,000 clones, 75% of them singletons. No antigen is known for these receptors. The specimen was PBMCs, collected from a glioma patient whose treatment included an IDH1 peptide vaccine. These receptors all come from a man aged 40-50 years with glioma. Each CDR3 is given with its conserved first and last residue. A D gene is named only where the DNA matches it firmly. Some rows have no size entry. The others give once, few or many, or a class for an expanded clone.

V gene: TRBV5-1; J gene: TRBJ1-1; clone size: few; D gene: NA; CDR3 DNA: TGCGCCAGCAGCTTGGCTGGGCAAGGTGAAGCTTTCTTT; CDR3 protein: CASSLAGQGEAFF
V gene: TRBV5-1; J gene: TRBJ1-5; clone size: NA; D gene: TRBD1; CDR3 DNA: TGCGCCAGCAGCCCCGGGACAGGGGATTTTCAGCCCCAGCATTTT; CDR3 protein: CASSPGTGDFQPQHF
V gene: TRBV4-3; J gene: TRBJ2-4; clone size: NA; D gene: TRBD1; CDR3 DNA: TGCGCCAGCAGCCAAGAGGCCGGGACAGGGGGCATTCAGTACTTC; CDR3 protein: CASSQEAGTGGIQYF
V gene: TRBV7-2; J gene: TRBJ1-1; clone size: NA; D gene: NA; CDR3 DNA: TGTGCCAGCAGCTTATCAGCCGGGCCTGAAGCTTTCTTT; CDR3 protein: CASSLSAGPEAFF
V gene: TRBV14; J gene: TRBJ1-4; clone size: NA; D gene: NA; CDR3 DNA: TGTGCCAGCAGCCAAGGGCCGATTACTCAGGGAAAACTGTTTTTT; CDR3 protein: CASSQGPITQGKLFF
V gene: TRBV19; J gene: TRBJ1-5; clone size: NA; D gene: NA; CDR3 DNA: TGTGCCAGTAGTTTCCGCATCGGGGATCAGCCCCAGCATTTT; CDR3 protein: CASSFRIGDQPQHF
V gene: TRBV7-2; J gene: TRBJ1-4; clone size: NA; D gene: TRBD1; CDR3 DNA: TGTGCCAGCAGCTTAGCTCCTCTACAGGACAGGGTAGGACGTGAAAAACTGTTTTTT; CDR3 protein: CASSLAPLQDRVGREKLFF
V gene: TRBV9; J gene: TRBJ2-2; clone size: NA; D gene: TRBD2; CDR3 DNA: TGTGCCAGCAGCGTAGAGAGCGCTAGCGGTAACACCGGGGAGCTGTTTTTT; CDR3 protein: CASSVESASGNTGELFF
V gene: TRBV11-3; J gene: TRBJ2-3; clone size: NA; D gene: TRBD2; CDR3 DNA: TGTGCCAGCAGCTTAGGTCCGGGACTAGCGGGAGGGCCCCCAGATACGCAGTATTTT; CDR3 protein: CASSLGPGLAGGPPDTQYF
V gene: TRBV2; J gene: TRBJ2-7; clone size: NA; D gene: TRBD1; CDR3 DNA: TGTGCCAGCAGGGAAATGGACAGGGCCGGAATTTACTCCTACGAGCAGTACTTC; CDR3 protein: CASREMDRAGIYSYEQYF
V gene: TRBV4-3; J gene: TRBJ1-2; clone size: NA; D gene: NA; CDR3 DNA: TGCGCCAGCAGCCAAGGTGTCAGGACATTCATTGGCTACACCTTC; CDR3 protein: CASSQGVRTFIGYTF
V gene: TRBV5-6; J gene: TRBJ2-1; clone size: NA; D gene: NA; CDR3 DNA: TGTGCCAGCACCTCCTACAATGAGCAGTTCTTC; CDR3 protein: CASTSYNEQFF
V gene: TRBV19; J gene: TRBJ2-6; clone size: NA; D gene: TRBD2; CDR3 DNA: TGTGCCAGTAGTATCCGCGGGAGCTCTTACTCTGGGGCCAACGTCCTGACTTTC; CDR3 protein: CASSIRGSSYSGANVLTF
V gene: TRBV11-2; J gene: TRBJ2-7; clone size: NA; D gene: NA; CDR3 DNA: TGTGCCAGCAGCTTACGACAGGCCTACGAGCAGTACTTC; CDR3 protein: CASSLRQAYEQYF
V gene: TRBV19; J gene: TRBJ2-3; clone size: NA; D gene: NA; CDR3 DNA: TGTGCCAGTAGTACCCTCCTCACCGTGGGCTCGGCAGATACGCAGTATTTT; CDR3 protein: CASSTLLTVGSADTQYF
V gene: TRBV19; J gene: TRBJ2-4; clone size: NA; D gene: NA; CDR3 DNA: TGTGCCAGTAGTATAACAGGAAGGGGAAACATTCAGTACTTC; CDR3 protein: CASSITGRGNIQYF
V gene: TRBV5-6; J gene: TRBJ2-1; clone size: NA; D gene: TRBD2; CDR3 DNA: TGTGCCAGCAGCGGGACTAGCGGGCCCACTGAGCAGTTCTTC; CDR3 protein: CASSGTSGPTEQFF
V gene: TRBV21-1; J gene: TRBJ1-6; clone size: NA; D gene: NA; CDR3 DNA: TGTGCCAGCGAAGCAGAAAGAGTTCGATCCCTCCACTTT; CDR3 protein: CASEAERVRSLHF
V gene: TRBV7-6; J gene: TRBJ2-3; clone size: NA; D gene: NA; CDR3 DNA: TGTGCCAGCAGCTCGGATAGGAGCACAGATACGCAGTATTTT; CDR3 protein: CASSSDRSTDTQYF
V gene: TRBV19; J gene: TRBJ2-3; clone size: NA; D gene: TRBD2; CDR3 DNA: TGTGCCAGTAGGACCGATGAAGCGGGGGCGAGCACAGATACGCAGTATTTT; CDR3 protein: CASRTDEAGASTDTQYF
V gene: TRBV6-5; J gene: TRBJ2-1; clone size: NA; D gene: NA; CDR3 DNA: TGTGCCAGCAGTTATAGGGGACACCCAGTCTGGGAGCAGTTCTTC; CDR3 protein: CASSYRGHPVWEQFF
V gene: TRBV7-2; J gene: TRBJ1-2; clone size: NA; D gene: NA; CDR3 DNA: TGTGCCAGCAGCCCCCAAGTTTCCGGCGGCTACACCTTC; CDR3 protein: CASSPQVSGGYTF
V gene: TRBV5-5; J gene: TRBJ1-1; clone size: once; D gene: NA; CDR3 DNA: TGTGCCAGCAGCCTGACGGACACTGAAGCTTTCTTT; CDR3 protein: CASSLTDTEAFF
V gene: TRBV7-2; J gene: TRBJ1-5; clone size: NA; D gene: NA; CDR3 DNA: TGTGCCAGCAGCTCCAGGGGTGGGAGCAATCAGCCCCAGCATTTT; CDR3 protein: CASSSRGGSNQPQHF
V gene: TRBV5-6; J gene: TRBJ2-7; clone size: NA; D gene: TRBD1; CDR3 DNA: TGTGCCAGCAGCCGGTTGGGGGACAGGGGGCCTGTCTACGAGCAGTACTTC; CDR3 protein: CASSRLGDRGPVYEQYF
V gene: TRBV6-5; J gene: TRBJ1-1; clone size: few; D gene: NA; CDR3 DNA: TGTGCCAGCAGTTACACCCGGGACACTTCCAACACTGAAGCTTTCTTT; CDR3 protein: CASSYTRDTSNTEAFF